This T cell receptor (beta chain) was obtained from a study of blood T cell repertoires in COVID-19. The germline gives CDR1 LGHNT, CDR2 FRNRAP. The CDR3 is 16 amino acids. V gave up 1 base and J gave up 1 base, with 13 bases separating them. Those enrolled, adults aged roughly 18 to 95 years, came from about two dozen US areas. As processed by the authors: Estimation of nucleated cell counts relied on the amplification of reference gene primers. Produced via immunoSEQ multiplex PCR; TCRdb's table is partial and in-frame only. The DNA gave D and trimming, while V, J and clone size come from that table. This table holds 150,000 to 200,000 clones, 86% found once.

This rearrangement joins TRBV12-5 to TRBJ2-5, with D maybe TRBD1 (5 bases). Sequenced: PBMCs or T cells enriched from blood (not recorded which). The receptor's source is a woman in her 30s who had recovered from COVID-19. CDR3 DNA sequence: TGTGCTAGTGGTTTGGGGTTCCAGGGCCTCCAAGAGACCCAGTACTTC. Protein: CASGLGFQGLQETQYF.